These 8 T cell receptor beta chains were all obtained from the same sample, sequenced in a study of post-analysis software for immune sequencing data. Study outcomes and limitations: Roughly five TRBV segments appeared more often in patients than in controls, and TRBV5-6, TRBV5-1 and TRBV20-1 were among these.

Built from TCR beta cDNA, the libraries had unique molecular identifiers in them. TCRdb called the PCR reads again in MiXCR, with one record for every CDR3 protein. The table shows 700,000 to 900,000 distinct CDR3 sequences, with around 46% occurring only once. Antigens of these TCRs are unknown. The specimen sequenced was blood. The receptor source for this set is a girl between 5 and 17 years old with multiple sclerosis.

V and J are TRBV12-3 or TRBV12-4 and TRBJ2-3; 7 bases agree with TRBD1. This CDR3 has 14 residues. V dropped 6 bases and J dropped 6; count of bases not matched to a gene: 9. CDR3 loop: CASSPTGLGDTQYF. The CDR3 DNA follows: TGTGCCAGCAGCCCGACAGGGTTGGGGGATACGCAGTATTTT.

Turning to this clonotype: Relative to the germline gene, one junction end is altered; a read error may explain this. V usage is TRBV29-1 and J usage is TRBJ2-7; D not resolved. Germline-derived CDR1 and CDR2 are SQVTM and ANQGSEA. The CDR3 extends over 12 amino acids. CDR3 residues: CGVEGGDYEQYF. Here the CDR3 DNA reads TGCGGCGTTGAAGGTGGAGATTACGAGCAGTACTTC.

The CDR3 loop reads CASSLTDRVWGTDTQYF. The CDR3 coding sequence is TGCGCCAGCAGCCTTACCGACAGGGTATGGGGCACAGATACGCAGTATTTT. The V and J genes are TRBV5-1 and TRBJ2-3, with 7 bases identical to TRBD1. The CDR3 has 17 amino acids. The germline V gene has CDR1 SGHRS and CDR2 YFSETQ. V gave up 4 bases and J gave up 1 base; unmatched junction bases: 12. The whole variable domain, filled in from reference TRBV5-1 and TRBJ2-3, reads KAGVTQTPRYLIKTRGQQVTLSCSPISGHRSVSWYQQTPGQGLQFLFEYFSETQRNKGNFPGRFSGRQFSNSRSEMNVSTLELGDSALYLCASSLTDRVWGTDTQYFGPGTRLTVL.

The chain carries TRBV20-1 and TRBJ1-2; D is undetermined. The CDR3 contains 13 residues. Looked up from germline, CDR1 is DFQATT and CDR2 is SNEGSKA (reference sequence). V lost 1 base and J lost 2, with 8 bases in between. DNA for the CDR3: TGCAGTGCTAGAGCCCGAGGAAACTATGGCTACACCTTC. This gives the protein CSARARGNYGYTF.

The V call is TRBV12-3 or TRBV12-4, the J call TRBJ2-1; tentatively, D is TRBD2 (6 bases). CDR3 length: 12 amino acids. Deletions cut 3 bases from V and 9 bases from J, with 9 bases between. The CDR3 sequence is CASSFWRGEQFF. Here the CDR3 DNA reads TGTGCCAGCAGTTTCTGGAGGGGTGAGCAGTTCTTC.

The chain joins TRBV9 to TRBJ1-6; the D gene is possibly TRBD1 (5 bases). CDR1 is SGDLS, CDR2 YYNGEE, per germline. With 3 bases removed from V and 10 bases from J, the gap between germline ends came to 14 bases. The CDR3 length is 14 residues. The CDR3, as DNA: TGTGCCAGCAGCGCGGGGCCGGAGGACTCACCCCTCCACTTT. Amino acid sequence: CASSAGPEDSPLHF.

J is TRBJ1-2 and V is TRBV5-1; the D gene is possibly TRBD1 (5 bases). Between the trimmed V and J ends, which lost 0 bases and 6 bases, there was a span of 15 bases. Germline CDR1 SGHRS, CDR2 YFSETQ. The CDR3 length is 15 residues. Here the CDR3 DNA reads TGCGCCAGCAGCTTGGGGATAGGGGAGATTGATGGCTACACCTTC. Its translation: CASSLGIGEIDGYTF.

The V and J genes are TRBV12-3 or TRBV12-4 and TRBJ1-2; D is perhaps TRBD1 (5 bases). The CDR3 has 12 amino acids. Trimming left V 2 bases short and J 7 bases short, with 8 bases between. The CDR3 nucleotides read TGTGCCAGCAGTTTACAGGGAACTGGCTACACCTTC. Residues: CASSLQGTGYTF.